What follows are 13 T cell receptor beta chains derived from one specimen sequenced in a study of T-cell memory formation after mild COVID-19. Each CDR3 protein gets one entry after TCRdb re-called the 5' RACE reads with MiXCR. The sample records about 350,000 distinct CDR3 sequences, under 30% being singletons. The sequencing input was PBMCs or a T cell subset sorted from them (not recorded which). Source of these receptors: an adult woman who had mild COVID-19 (a few samples of this study predate the infection). Cell type and time point are not known.

This clonotype was counted only a few times. This rearrangement joins TRBV30 to TRBJ2-5; 13 bases line up with TRBD2. The CDR3 has 13 amino acids. J gave up 5 bases and V 4 bases, and 1 base lay outside the gene matches. Germline CDR1 reads GTSNPN; CDR2 reads SVGIG (reference sequence). The CDR3 DNA follows: TGTGCCTGGACGACTAGCGGGGGGGAGACCCAGTACTTC. This gives the protein CAWTTSGGETQYF.

This clonotype came up a few times. The chain carries TRBV5-1 and TRBJ2-2, with D hard to call. V was pared by 1 base and J by 0 bases, with 10 bases between. Looked up from germline, CDR1 is SGHRS and CDR2 is YFSETQ. This CDR3 has 16 amino acids. CDR3 nucleotides: TGCGCCAGCAGCTTGCGGGCTGAAACGAACACCGGGGAGCTGTTTTTT. Its protein is CASSLRAETNTGELFF.

This clonotype has a single count. This chain connects TRBV7-9 to TRBJ1-1, with D maybe TRBD1 (5 bases). V was trimmed by 2 bases and J by 1 base, leaving 8 bases between them. The CDR3 sequence is 14 residues long. Germline CDR1 SEHNR, CDR2 FQNEAQ (reference sequence). CDR3 nucleotide sequence: TGTGCCAGCAGCTTATTTCAGGGGAACACTGAAGCTTTCTTT. It yields the protein CASSLFQGNTEAFF.

This sequence joins TRBV5-8 and TRBJ2-7; D call uncertain. CDR1 and CDR2 from the germline V gene are SGHTS and YDEGEE. The CDR3 covers 9 residues. Trimming left V 2 bases short and J 10 bases short, with 4 bases between. The CDR3 loop reads CASSFVQYF. CDR3 DNA sequence: TGTGCCAGCAGCTTTGTTCAGTACTTC.

This chain joins TRBV7-9 and TRBJ1-2; possible D gene TRBD1, 5 bases. The germline CDR1 and CDR2 sequences are SEHNR and FQNEAQ (reference sequence). The CDR3 covers 12 residues. Trimming pared 3 bases from V and 7 bases from J, leaving 9 bases between. This CDR3 reads CASSFIRAGYTF. The CDR3 DNA follows: TGTGCCAGCAGCTTTATCAGGGCTGGCTACACCTTC.

In regard to this clonotype: Compared with germline, one end of the junction differs, possibly owing to a read error. The chain uses TRBV18 and TRBJ2-2; D is unclear. The CDR3 extends over 13 amino acids. Germline V gene lookup returns CDR1 KGHSH and CDR2 LQKENI. The CDR3 DNA reads TGTGCCAGCTCGGATATGAACAACGGGGAGCTGTTTTTT. Its protein is CASSDMNNGELFF.

The genes are TRBV3-1 and TRBJ2-7; a weak D match, TRBD2 (6 bases). The V gene lost 3 bases and the J gene lost 6 bases, with 9 bases spanning the gap. Germline V CDR1 and CDR2: LGHDT, YNNKEL (reference sequence). The CDR3 contains 12 residues. CDR3 protein: CASSHRDFEQYF. The CDR3 nucleotides are TGTGCCAGCAGCCATCGGGACTTCGAGCAGTACTTC.

V gene TRBV5-1 combines with J gene TRBJ2-1, with a possible D match to TRBD1 (5 bases). The germline V and J ends were trimmed by 0 bases and 8 bases, with 18 bases remaining between them. The CDR3 contains 16 residues. CDR1 and CDR2 from the germline V gene are SGHRS and YFSETQ. This CDR3 is CASSLAWTRSLDEQFF. The CDR3 DNA follows: TGCGCCAGCAGCTTGGCATGGACACGTAGCCTCGATGAGCAGTTCTTC.

This clonotype was counted only a few times. This chain joins TRBV30 and TRBJ2-1; 9 nucleotides match TRBD2. V lost 0 bases and J lost 4; bases outside the gene matches: 4. The CDR3 sequence is 15 residues long. Germline CDR1 is GTSNPN and CDR2 is SVGIG (reference sequence). The CDR3 here is CAWSVRLAGYNEQFF. The DNA for the CDR3 is TGTGCCTGGAGTGTACGGCTAGCGGGATACAATGAGCAGTTCTTC.

This clonotype showed up just a few times. The chain carries TRBV5-1 and TRBJ2-1; TRBD2 matches at 10 bases. The germline V gene has CDR1 SGHRS and CDR2 YFSETQ. There are 15 residues in the CDR3. The ends lost 4 bases at V and 6 bases at J; junction bases unmatched: 7. The CDR3 protein is CASSPTGLATNEQFF. In DNA form, the CDR3 reads TGCGCCAGCAGCCCGACGGGACTAGCGACCAATGAGCAGTTCTTC.

This clonotype was counted many times. This chain links TRBV4-3 with TRBJ2-7; no clear D. CDR3 length: 13 residues. Trimming shortened V by 1 base and J by 0 bases, and 4 bases separated the two germline ends. Germline V gene lookup returns CDR1 LGHNA and CDR2 YSLEER. The CDR3 reads CASSQGGSYEQYF. CDR3 DNA sequence: TGCGCCAGCAGCCAAGGGGGCTCCTACGAGCAGTACTTC.

V is TRBV11-3 and J is TRBJ2-5; no clear D. The CDR3 extends over 16 amino acids. Trimming removed 0 bases at V and 1 base at J, with 12 bases between. CDR1 and CDR2 (germline): SGHNT, YENEEA. CDR3 sequence: CASSLDPWAAQETQYF. The CDR3 DNA sequence: TGTGCCAGCAGCTTAGACCCCTGGGCGGCCCAAGAGACCCAGTACTTC.

V and J are TRBV5-1 and TRBJ1-2, with 9 bases matching TRBD1. Germline CDR1 and CDR2: SGHRS and YFSETQ. The CDR3 covers 16 residues. V dropped 1 base and J dropped 1; count of bases not matched to a gene: 5. The CDR3 is CASSLTQGAGNYGYTF. Here the CDR3 DNA reads TGCGCCAGCAGCTTGACACAGGGGGCGGGTAACTATGGCTACACCTTC. Based on the CDR3 plus reference TRBV5-1 and TRBJ1-2, the full variable domain is KAGVTQTPRYLIKTRGQQVTLSCSPISGHRSVSWYQQTPGQGLQFLFEYFSETQRNKGNFPGRFSGRQFSNSRSEMNVSTLELGDSALYLCASSLTQGAGNYGYTFGSGTRLTVV.